The 10 T cell receptor beta chains given below trace back to one sample, sequenced in a study of control samples from healthy donors and cancer patients. Libraries were prepared by immunoSEQ multiplex PCR; TCRdb keeps only in-frame clonotypes and omits some of them. Of fewer than 500,000 clones listed, approximately 90% are singletons. Sequenced material: PBMCs. The receptor set was obtained from a man aged 40-55 years with head and neck cancer.

J is TRBJ2-3 and V is TRBV27; D uncertain. Germline lookup yields CDR1 MNHEY and CDR2 SMNVEV (reference sequence). V was trimmed by 3 bases and J by 1 base, leaving 8 bases between them. The CDR3 has 14 amino acids. As DNA, the CDR3 is TGTGCCAGCAGTTTGGGGATCGGCACAGATACGCAGTATTTT. This translates into CASSLGIGTDTQYF.

The V gene is TRBV25-1, the J gene TRBJ2-1, with 10 bases matching TRBD1. This CDR3 comprises 16 residues. V lost 2 bases and J lost 10; bases outside the gene matches: 11. From germline, CDR1 is MGHDK and CDR2 SYGVNS. The CDR3 protein is CASSELIGTGVPEQFF. For the CDR3, the DNA is TGTGCCAGCAGTGAACTAATAGGGACAGGGGTTCCCGAGCAGTTCTTC.

J is TRBJ2-1 and V is TRBV25-1, with a weak D call TRBD2 (6 bases). This CDR3 comprises 14 residues. V was trimmed by 4 bases and J by 9 bases, leaving 16 bases between them. CDR1 is MGHDK, CDR2 SYGVNS, per germline. CDR3 sequence (DNA): TGTGCCAGCAGTGGAATAATACGGGGGAGTGAGCAGTTCTTC. It encodes CASSGIIRGSEQFF.

The rearrangement joins TRBV28 to TRBJ1-1; D remains ambiguous. V lost 10 bases and J 1 base, leaving 10 bases between the germline ends. Germline-derived CDR1 and CDR2 are MDHEN and SYDVKM. This CDR3 has 12 amino acids. As DNA, the CDR3 is TGTGCCATCAGACACCCGAACACTGAAGCTTTCTTT. It specifies CAIRHPNTEAFF.

In DNA, the CDR3 is TGTGCCATCAGTGAGACTCCCAACACCGGGGAGCTGTTTTTT. Translating gives CAISETPNTGELFF. This chain joins TRBV10-3 and TRBJ2-2, with D uncertain. Trimming shortened V by 2 bases and J by 2 bases, and 6 bases separated the two germline ends. This CDR3 contains 14 residues. Germline V lookup: CDR1 ENHRY, CDR2 SYGVKD.

There are a few counts of this clone. This chain joins TRBV11-2 and TRBJ1-2; D ambiguous. Trimming pared 8 bases from V and 2 bases from J, leaving 6 bases between. This CDR3 region has 11 residues. Germline lookup yields CDR1 SGHAT and CDR2 FQNNGV. CDR3: CASQANYGYTF. The CDR3, as DNA: TGTGCCAGCCAGGCGAACTATGGCTACACCTTC.

This chain links TRBV29-1 with TRBJ2-5; tentatively, D is TRBD1 (5 bases). Germline V gene sequence: CDR1 SQVTM, CDR2 ANQGSEA. The CDR3 runs 13 residues. Trimming shortened V by 6 bases and J by 0 bases, and 11 bases separated the two germline ends. The CDR3 loop reads CSVRQQNQETQYF. The CDR3, as DNA: TGCAGCGTCAGACAGCAAAACCAAGAGACCCAGTACTTC. Together with reference TRBV29-1 and TRBJ2-5, the CDR3 gives the full variable domain: SAVISQKPSRDICQRGTSLTIQCQVDSQVTMMFWYRQQPGQSLTLIATANQGSEATYESGFVIDKFPISRPNLTFSTLTVSNMSPEDSSIYLCSVRQQNQETQYFGPGTRLLVL.

This rearrangement joins TRBV5-4 to TRBJ1-1; D gene unclear. This CDR3 region has 12 residues. The germline V gene encodes CDR1 SGHNT and CDR2 YYREEE (reference sequence). Trimming took 2 bases from V and 7 from J, leaving 9 bases between them. The CDR3 DNA reads TGTGCCAGCAGCTTTCAAGGGATTGAAGCTTTCTTT. It yields the protein CASSFQGIEAFF.

The chain is built from TRBV7-3 and TRBJ1-1, with a possible D match to TRBD1 (6 bases). The CDR3 length is 12 residues. Per germline, CDR1 SGHTA and CDR2 FQGTGA. Trimming removed 5 bases at V and 13 bases at J, with 17 bases between. The CDR3 protein is CASSGDRTWHFF. The CDR3 DNA sequence: TGTGCCAGCAGCGGCGACAGGACTTGGCATTTCTTT.

The CDR3 is CASTGLAGTGGEQFF. The CDR3 DNA follows: TGTGCCAGTACCGGACTAGCGGGAACTGGTGGTGAGCAGTTCTTC. The rearrangement joins TRBV19 to TRBJ2-1, with TRBD2 matching 12 bases. Unmatched junction bases numbered 10, after V lost 7 bases and J lost 9 bases. In germline, CDR1 is LNHDA, CDR2 SQIVND (reference sequence). The CDR3 is made up of 15 amino acids.